Listed below are T cell receptor beta chains from one sample, sequenced in a study of cytomegalovirus exposure and HLA in healthy donors. The assay was immunoSEQ multiplex PCR, and TCRdb's table has in-frame clones only and misses some. The sample table includes about 96,000 clones. Sequenced input: PBMCs. The receptors originated from a woman aged 25 to 39 in good health and CMV-seronegative. CDR3s include the opening cysteine and the closing phenylalanine or tryptophan. A D gene is named only where the DNA matches it firmly.

DNA: TGCGCCTCTGGCGAACGGGGGGGCGCGGCAGATACGCAGTATTTT
CDR3: CASGERGGAADTQYF
D: TRBD2
V: TRBV5-1
J: TRBJ2-3

DNA: TGTGCCAGCAGCTGGGGACAGGGCAAACTGTTTTTT
CDR3: CASSWGQGKLFF
D: TRBD1
V: TRBV5-6
J: TRBJ1-4

DNA: TGTGCCAGTAGTAGGGGACTAGCGGGAGCCCCCCACAATGAGCAGTTCTTC
CDR3: CASSRGLAGAPHNEQFF
D: TRBD2
V: TRBV19
J: TRBJ2-1

DNA: TGTGCCAGCAGCCCCGGGAGCTCTGGAAACACCATATATTTT
CDR3: CASSPGSSGNTIYF
D: .
V: TRBV14
J: TRBJ1-3

DNA: TGCGCCAGCAGCCTAGACAGGGCTACTGAAGCTTTCTTT
CDR3: CASSLDRATEAFF
D: TRBD1
V: TRBV5-1
J: TRBJ1-1

DNA: TGTGCCAGCAGCCTCGAACCGCCGGGAGATGGAGAAAACACCATATATTTT
CDR3: CASSLEPPGDGENTIYF
D: .
V: TRBV4-2
J: TRBJ1-3

DNA: TGTGCCAGCAGCCAAGCGCCGGGGACAGGGGGCTTATTAGGTGTAGGCGATACGCAGTATTTT
CDR3: CASSQAPGTGGLLGVGDTQYF
D: TRBD1
V: TRBV4-2
J: TRBJ2-3

DNA: TGTGCCAGCAGTGTAGCGGGCGGCTACGAGCAGTACTTC
CDR3: CASSVAGGYEQYF
D: TRBD2
V: TRBV7-9
J: TRBJ2-7

DNA: TGTGCCAGCAGCTCAGAGCGGGCTGGCTACAATGAGCAGTTCTTC
CDR3: CASSSERAGYNEQFF
D: .
V: TRBV5-4
J: TRBJ2-1

DNA: TGTGCCAGCAGCCTTGGTGGGCGGGGGGGCTCCTACAATGAGCAGTTCTTC
CDR3: CASSLGGRGGSYNEQFF
D: TRBD2
V: TRBV5-4
J: TRBJ2-1

DNA: TGCAGCGCCGACGGACTATTGGCTGAGCAGTTCTTC
CDR3: CSADGLLAEQFF
D: .
V: TRBV29-1
J: TRBJ2-1

DNA: TGCGCCAGCAGGGACGACAGGGGATATGGCTACACCTTC
CDR3: CASRDDRGYGYTF
D: TRBD1
V: TRBV5-1
J: TRBJ1-2

DNA: TGTGCCAGCAGCCTCCAACTCGGCGGGCCGAGCTCCTACAATGAGCAGTTCTTC
CDR3: CASSLQLGGPSSYNEQFF
D: .
V: TRBV7-3
J: TRBJ2-1

DNA: TGTGCCAGCAGCTTGTGGGCAGAGAACACTGAAGCTTTCTTT
CDR3: CASSLWAENTEAFF
D: .
V: TRBV5-5
J: TRBJ1-1

DNA: TGTGCCAGCAGTCCACGGACAGGGGGGAGAACAGATACGCAGTATTTT
CDR3: CASSPRTGGRTDTQYF
D: TRBD1
V: TRBV27
J: TRBJ2-3

DNA: TGTGCCAGCAGCTTGTTACGTAGCGGGACTAGCACAGATACGCAGTATTTT
CDR3: CASSLLRSGTSTDTQYF
D: TRBD2
V: TRBV5-4
J: TRBJ2-3

DNA: TGTGCCAGCAGCCAATTGAGGGGGACAGGAGACACTGAAGCTTTCTTT
CDR3: CASSQLRGTGDTEAFF
D: TRBD1
V: TRBV4-2
J: TRBJ1-1

DNA: TGTGCCAGCAGCCCATGGGACAGATCTGGCGAGCAGTACTTC
CDR3: CASSPWDRSGEQYF
D: TRBD1
V: TRBV7-2
J: TRBJ2-7

DNA: TGTGCCAGCAGACGACAGGTTCCCTACTACGAGCAGTACTTC
CDR3: CASRRQVPYYEQYF
D: .
V: TRBV28
J: TRBJ2-7

DNA: TGTGCCAGCAGCTCAATCCGACAGGGGGCAGGTGGAAACACCATATATTTT
CDR3: CASSSIRQGAGGNTIYF
D: TRBD1
V: TRBV9
J: TRBJ1-3

DNA: TGTGCCAGCTCAGCGGACAGGGACGGCTACACCTTC
CDR3: CASSADRDGYTF
D: TRBD1
V: TRBV18
J: TRBJ1-2

DNA: TGTGCCAGCGACCCGTCAGGGTTAGGAAACACCATATATTTT
CDR3: CASDPSGLGNTIYF
D: .
V: TRBV7-2
J: TRBJ1-3

DNA: TGTGCCAGCAGCCCAGGGACAGGGGAGTGGTTGGGCTACACCTTC
CDR3: CASSPGTGEWLGYTF
D: TRBD1
V: TRBV7-6
J: TRBJ1-2

DNA: TGTGCCAGCAGCTTGGAGGGGACGGACACTGAAGCTTTCTTT
CDR3: CASSLEGTDTEAFF
D: .
V: TRBV11-3
J: TRBJ1-1

DNA: TGTGCCAGCAGACCCGCGGTTGCGGGAGGGCCCAATGAGCAGTTCTTC
CDR3: CASRPAVAGGPNEQFF
D: TRBD2
V: TRBV7-2
J: TRBJ2-1

DNA: TGTGCCAGCAGTTCAACCGACAACCCGAACACCGGGGAGCTGTTTTTT
CDR3: CASSSTDNPNTGELFF
D: .
V: TRBV7-9
J: TRBJ2-2

DNA: TGTGCCAGCAGTGGGGGGACAGGGTATGGTGAGCAGTTCTTC
CDR3: CASSGGTGYGEQFF
D: TRBD1
V: TRBV27
J: TRBJ2-1

DNA: TGCGCCAGCAGTCCCAACAGGGGATCCCTCCACTTT
CDR3: CASSPNRGSLHF
D: TRBD1
V: TRBV10-1
J: TRBJ1-6

DNA: TGTGCCAGCAGCTTGAGGGACACTACCTACGAGCAGTACTTC
CDR3: CASSLRDTTYEQYF
D: .
V: TRBV5-8
J: TRBJ2-7

DNA: TGTGCCAGCAGTAGGAGCGGGAGGGGCACAGATACGCAGTATTTT
CDR3: CASSRSGRGTDTQYF
D: TRBD2
V: TRBV27
J: TRBJ2-3